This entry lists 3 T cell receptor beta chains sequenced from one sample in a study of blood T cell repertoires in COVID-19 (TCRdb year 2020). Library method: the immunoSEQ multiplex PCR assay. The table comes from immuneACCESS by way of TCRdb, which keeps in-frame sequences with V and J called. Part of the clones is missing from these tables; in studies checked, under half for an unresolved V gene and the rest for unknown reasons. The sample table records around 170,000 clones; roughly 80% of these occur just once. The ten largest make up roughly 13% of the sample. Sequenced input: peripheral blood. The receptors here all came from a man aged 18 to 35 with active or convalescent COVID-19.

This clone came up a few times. In DNA form, the CDR3 reads TGTGCCAGTAGTTCCGACAGGGACGGTCAGCCCCAGCATTTT. It specifies CASSSDRDGQPQHF. The chain links TRBV19 to TRBJ1-5, with 7 positions matching TRBD1. The germline gives CDR1 LNHDA, CDR2 SQIVND (reference sequence). V lost 5 bases to trimming and J lost 6 bases; unmatched junction nucleotides: 7. The CDR3 covers 14 residues.

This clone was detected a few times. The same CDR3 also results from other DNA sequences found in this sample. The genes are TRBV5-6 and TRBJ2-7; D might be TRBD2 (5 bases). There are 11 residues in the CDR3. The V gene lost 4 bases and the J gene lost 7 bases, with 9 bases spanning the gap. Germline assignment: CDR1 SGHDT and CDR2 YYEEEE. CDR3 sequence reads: CASSLGGEQYF. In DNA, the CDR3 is TGTGCCAGCAGCCTGGGCGGGGAGCAGTACTTC.

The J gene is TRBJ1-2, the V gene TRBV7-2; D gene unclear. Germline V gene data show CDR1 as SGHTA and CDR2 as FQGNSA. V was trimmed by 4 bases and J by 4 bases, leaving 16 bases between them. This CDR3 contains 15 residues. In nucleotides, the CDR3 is TGTGCCAGCAGCTCGAGCGGCCAGGTGGCCTATGGCTACACCTTC. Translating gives CASSSSGQVAYGYTF.